The entry that follows covers one TCR beta chain sequence. No antigen is known for it. No base qualities exist here, and no much larger clone lies one base off it. Collaborating institutions collected whole blood in K2EDTA tubes following their own protocols. For TCRbeta analysis, collaborator samples were shipped as frozen whole blood, as isolated PBMCs, or as DNA extracted from either sample type. This specimen belongs to a study of blood T cell repertoires in COVID-19 (dated by TCRdb to 2020 to 2021). A note on the overall study: Samples from collaborators originated in the United States, Italy and Spain and spanned both the acute and convalescent phases of COVID-19. The prospective study material was composed of cDNA or gDNA derived from T cells, B-cell-depleted T cells, or PBMCs. Deeply sampled blood TCRbeta repertoires from subjects exposed to, actively infected with, or recovered from COVID-19 were included in the dataset. The repertoires were made available in a free public database intended to serve as a resource for research on the immune response to SARS-CoV-2. HLA class I and class II types, where available, came from metadata supplied by the sample provider rather than from assay-based typing. The sample metadata nearly always contained a de-identified subject ID, COVID-19 status, age in years and sex. Samples were obtained from the ongoing ImmuneRACE study (first 160 participants) and from over 1,000 subjects provided by 6 global collaborators. Broader findings and caveats from the paper: How much clinical and demographic metadata was included differed by source and by participant, and the metadata was provided uncurated.

The CDR3 starts with the cysteine, ends with the phenylalanine, and has 14 residues. Only the CDR3 DNA is retained, 42 bases long and in frame from the first base. CDR1 is given as SGDLS and CDR2 as YYNGEE, both from the germline V gene. V is shortened by 4 bases, J by 1 base, and the region joining them spans 11 bases. TCRbeta CDR3 regions were amplified from genomic DNA by means of the immunoSEQ Assay, a bias-controlled multiplex PCR. In the original analysis: The number of nucleated cells in each sample was estimated by amplification of reference gene primers within the assay. Sequence reads were collapsed and filtered to measure the absolute abundance of every unique TCRbeta CDR3 rearrangement. For each sample, productive Simpson clonality was calculated as the square root of Simpson's diversity index over productive rearrangements. TCRdb stores this immuneACCESS table with in-frame sequences only. Part of the clones is absent; in the studies checked, under half of the shortfall reflects unresolved V genes, and no reason is known for the rest. V and J calls and clone size are those listed in that table; D and trimming were worked out from the DNA. For this sample there are around 150,000 clones; roughly 82% appear just once. The ten largest clones capture under 2.5% of the sample.

The sample comprised peripheral blood. Recombination joined TRBV9 with TRBJ1-1; 6 matching bases give a weak D call of TRBD1. The receptor was isolated from a man aged 65-85 years with acute or convalescent COVID-19. The nucleotide sequence reads TGTGCCAGCAGCCCTACGGGACAGAACACTGAAGCTTTCTTT. It specifies CASSPTGQNTEAFF. With all but the CDR3 taken from the reference TRBV9 and TRBJ1-1 genes, the full variable domain is: DSGVTQTPKHLITATGQRVTLRCSPRSGDLSVYWYQQSLDQGLQFLIQYYNGEERAKGNILERFSAQQFPDLHSELNLSSLELGDSALYFCASSPTGQNTEAFFGQGTRLTVV.